This T cell receptor beta chain was identified in a study of T cell responses to AZD1222 COVID-19 vaccine. Looking at the study overall: Pooled samples include second doses given at about 4 or 12 weeks. Study results and caveats: Close to half of all spike-specific TCRs reportedly target regions of the variants that are unmutated.

Using immunoSEQ multiplex PCR, the repertoire was profiled, and TCRdb retains in-frame clones only, with some absent. Seen here are 150,000 or so clones, about 88% observed once, and the top ten hold 4.5% to 6%. Details on this clone: Its antigen is unknown.

Sequenced here: peripheral blood, sampled on day 0 of AZD1222 vaccination. This sequence was found in an adult in good health.

The CDR3, as DNA: TGTGCCAGCAGCCCCGGGAGGTGGCCCGAGACAGAGACCCAGTACTTC. Translating gives CASSPGRWPETETQYF. The chain carries TRBV11-3 and TRBJ2-5; 7 bases align to TRBD2. J gave up 4 bases and V 5 bases, and 13 bases lay outside the gene matches. The germline V gene encodes CDR1 SGHNT and CDR2 YENEEA. CDR3 length: 16 amino acids. The whole variable domain, remainder taken from reference TRBV11-3 and TRBJ2-5, is EAGVVQSPRYKIIEKKQPVAFWCNPISGHNTLYWYLQNLGQGPELLIRYENEEAVDDSQLPKDRFSAERLKGVDSTLKIQPAELGDSAVYLCASSPGRWPETETQYFGPGTRLLVL.